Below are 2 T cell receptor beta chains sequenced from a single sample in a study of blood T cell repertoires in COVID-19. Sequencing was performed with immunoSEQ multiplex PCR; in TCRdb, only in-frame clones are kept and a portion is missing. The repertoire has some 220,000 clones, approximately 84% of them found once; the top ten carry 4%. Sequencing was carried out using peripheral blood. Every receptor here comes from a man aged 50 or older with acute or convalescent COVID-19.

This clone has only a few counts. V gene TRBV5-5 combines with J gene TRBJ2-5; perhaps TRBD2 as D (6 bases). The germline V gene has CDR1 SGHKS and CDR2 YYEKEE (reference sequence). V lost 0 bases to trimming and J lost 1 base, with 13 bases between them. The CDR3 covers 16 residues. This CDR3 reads CASSLGLATVQETQYF. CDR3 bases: TGTGCCAGCAGCTTGGGGCTAGCGACGGTCCAAGAGACCCAGTACTTC.

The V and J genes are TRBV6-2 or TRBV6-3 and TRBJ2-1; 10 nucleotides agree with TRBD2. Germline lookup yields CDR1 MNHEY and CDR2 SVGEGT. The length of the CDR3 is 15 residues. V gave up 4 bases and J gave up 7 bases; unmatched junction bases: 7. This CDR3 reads CASSSEREGRNEQFF. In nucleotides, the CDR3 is TGTGCCAGCAGTTCCGAGCGGGAGGGCCGGAATGAGCAGTTCTTC.